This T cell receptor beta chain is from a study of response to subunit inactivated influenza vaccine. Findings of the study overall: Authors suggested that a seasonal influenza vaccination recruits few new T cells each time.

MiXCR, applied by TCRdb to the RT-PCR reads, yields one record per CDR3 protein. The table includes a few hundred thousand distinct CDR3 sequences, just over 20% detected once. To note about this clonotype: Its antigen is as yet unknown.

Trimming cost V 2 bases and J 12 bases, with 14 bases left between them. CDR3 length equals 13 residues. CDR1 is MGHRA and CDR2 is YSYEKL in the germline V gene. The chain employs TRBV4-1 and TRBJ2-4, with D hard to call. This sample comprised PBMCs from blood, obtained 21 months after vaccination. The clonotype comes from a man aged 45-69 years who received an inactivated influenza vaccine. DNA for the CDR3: TGCGCCAGCAGCCAACAGACCCTGGGGTATCAGTACTTC. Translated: CASSQQTLGYQYF.